This section outlines one T cell receptor beta chain sequence together with its context. Antigen unknown. This sample is drawn from a study of cytomegalovirus exposure and HLA in healthy donors. Study background: Per a later analysis, the roughly 640 first-cohort and 110 or so validation repertoires shared one platform. General study results and limits: Subsequent analysis of the 120 or so validation repertoires found a tendency for first-cohort TCR clusters to co-occur. Across donors, most TCRs were seen rarely, yet some public ones were widespread. There were a few CMV-associated chains whose specificity for CMV antigens was confirmed in vitro.

TCRdb's copy holds only in-frame clones and misses some; the assay was immunoSEQ multiplex PCR. Found here are roughly 56,000 clones, over 75% of them singletons; the top ten hold 2.2%. Specimen: PBMCs. This receptor was obtained from a woman under 40 in good health and CMV-seronegative.

CDR3 in amino acids: CASSLATTGTEAFF. CDR3 nucleotides: TGTGCCAGCAGCTTAGCGACCACGGGAACTGAAGCTTTCTTT. The chain carries TRBV7-9 and TRBJ1-1; no definite D call. Germline loops: CDR1 SEHNR, CDR2 FQNEAQ (reference sequence). This CDR3 is built from 14 residues. The V and J ends lost 0 bases and 5 bases respectively, with 10 bases between them.